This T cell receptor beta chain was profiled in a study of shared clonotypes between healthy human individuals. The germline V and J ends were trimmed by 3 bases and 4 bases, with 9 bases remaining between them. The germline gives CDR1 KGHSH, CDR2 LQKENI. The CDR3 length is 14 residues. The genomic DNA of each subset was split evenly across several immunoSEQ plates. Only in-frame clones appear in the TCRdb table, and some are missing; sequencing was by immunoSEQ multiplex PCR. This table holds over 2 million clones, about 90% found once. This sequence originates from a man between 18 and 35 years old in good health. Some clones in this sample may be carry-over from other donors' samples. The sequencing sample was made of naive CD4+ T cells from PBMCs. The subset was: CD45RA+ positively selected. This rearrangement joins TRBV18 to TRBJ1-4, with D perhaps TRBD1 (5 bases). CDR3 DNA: TGTGCCAGCTCACCGGCAGGGAATAATGAAAAACTGTTTTTT. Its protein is CASSPAGNNEKLFF.